These 4 T cell receptor beta chains were all obtained from the same sample, sequenced in a study of T cells in Graves' hyperthyroidism and ophthalmopathy. TCR beta CDR3 regions were amplified from RNA. First-round RT-PCR with HTBI primers amplified the TCR CDR3 region. A single record per CDR3 protein comes from TCRdb applying MiXCR to the multiplex PCR reads. The repertoire holds roughly 350,000 distinct CDR3 sequences, with approximately 15% as singletons. The sequenced sample consisted of blood. The receptors were sampled from a woman under 40 with Graves' hyperthyroidism.

This clonotype has ten or more counts. The V and J genes are TRBV28 and TRBJ2-7, with D possibly matching TRBD2 (5 bases). There are 12 residues in the CDR3. CDR1 MDHEN and CDR2 SYDVKM come from the germline V gene. V lost 6 bases to trimming and J lost 6 bases, with 12 bases between them. For the CDR3, the DNA is TGTGCCAGCAGACTAGGGTTTCGCGAGCAGTACTTC. Translating gives CASRLGFREQYF.

This clonotype was observed many times. The gene calls are TRBV27 and TRBJ2-5, with 11 bases fitting TRBD2. The CDR3 loop spans 17 amino acids. Germline V gene data show CDR1 as MNHEY and CDR2 as SMNVEV (reference sequence). Trimming at V came to 6 bases and at J to 0 bases, leaving 9 bases not matched to a gene. CDR3 sequence (DNA): TGTGCCAGCAGGCGTCTAGCGGGAGGAGGGAACCAAGAGACCCAGTACTTC. Its translation is CASRRLAGGGNQETQYF.

This clonotype was seen only a few times. This rearrangement joins TRBV25-1 to TRBJ2-1; 10 bases are shared with TRBD2. Looked up from germline, CDR1 is MGHDK and CDR2 is SYGVNS. V shed 7 bases and J 8 bases; nucleotides not matched to a gene: 17. The CDR3 covers 17 residues. The CDR3 bases are TGTGCCAGCAAACTCCTGGGGCTAGCGGGAGAAAGGTATGAGCAGTTCTTC. This codes for CASKLLGLAGERYEQFF.

This clonotype was counted many times. V and J are TRBV11-2 and TRBJ2-3; unclear D gene. V was trimmed by 7 bases and J by 2 bases, leaving 10 bases between them. This CDR3 is 13 amino acids long. CDR1 SGHAT and CDR2 FQNNGV come from the germline V gene. CDR3 in amino acids: CASNFLPTDTQYF. DNA for the CDR3: TGTGCCAGCAATTTCCTCCCCACAGATACGCAGTATTTT.